This T cell receptor beta chain was documented in a study of CD8 T cells in Susac syndrome. The RNA, 0.5 to 1 ug, was put through reverse transcription using random hexamers. TCRdb reanalysed the immunoSEQ multiplex PCR reads using MiXCR and keeps one entry per CDR3 protein. The sample has roughly 120,000 distinct CDR3 sequences, more than 85% seen once. The sequence derives from a human donor with multiple sclerosis. Sequenced: CD8+ T cells from PBMCs.

Here the CDR3 DNA reads TGCGCCAGCAGCCAAGGAGTCGGACTCCCCTACGAGCAGTACTTC. This encodes CASSQGVGLPYEQYF. V and J are TRBV4-1 and TRBJ2-7, with D possibly TRBD2 on 5 matching bases. V lost 1 base and J lost 2, with 12 bases in between. CDR1 and CDR2 from the germline V gene are MGHRA and YSYEKL. CDR3 length equals 15 residues.